This T cell receptor beta chain was found in a study of blood T cell repertoires in COVID-19. Study-wide background: T cells, B-cell-depleted T cells, or PBMCs provided the cDNA or gDNA that served as material.

The germline V gene has CDR1 SGHTA and CDR2 FQGNSA. The V and J ends lost 0 bases and 8 bases respectively, with 11 bases between them. CDR3 length: 13 amino acids. This clone was seen a few times. Original processing notes: Cell counts per sample came from amplifying reference gene primers. TCRdb keeps only in-frame clones here, not all; method: immunoSEQ multiplex PCR. V and J calls and clone size are given by that table; D and trimming were obtained from the DNA. This repertoire shows about 58,000 clones, approximately 90% found once; its top ten account for 1.4%. V is TRBV7-2 and J is TRBJ2-7; D perhaps matches TRBD1 (6 bases). The source is a man aged 55 to 70 with acute or convalescent COVID-19. Sequenced: peripheral blood. The CDR3 is CASSLAAGEQQYF. CDR3 bases: TGTGCCAGCAGCTTAGCGGCAGGGGAGCAGCAGTACTTC.